These 8 T cell receptor beta chains came from one sample sequenced in a study of shared clonotypes between healthy human individuals. Profiling relied on immunoSEQ multiplex PCR, and the TCRdb table lists in-frame clones only, not all of them. The data contain about 680,000 clones, more than 70% of them singletons. Sequencing was performed on memory CD4+ T cells sorted from blood. The subset was: CD45RA-negative fraction. The source is a woman aged 30 to 39 in good health.

The V call is TRBV2, the J call TRBJ2-5; TRBD2 is a possible D gene (6 bases). CDR3 size: 15 residues. Trimming pared 7 bases from V and 1 base from J, leaving 16 bases between. The germline CDR1 and CDR2 sequences are SNHLY and FYNNEI. CDR3 sequence: CASKRAGIGQETQYF. The CDR3 DNA reads TGTGCCAGCAAGAGGGCGGGAATCGGCCAAGAGACCCAGTACTTC.

The rearrangement uses TRBV28 and TRBJ2-3, with D possibly matching TRBD2 (6 bases). The CDR3 is made up of 13 amino acids. Germline V gene sequence: CDR1 MDHEN, CDR2 SYDVKM. With 6 bases removed from V and 8 bases from J, the gap between germline ends came to 15 bases. DNA for the CDR3: TGTGCCAGCAGCCCGGGGGAGACCGGTACGCAGTATTTT. Its protein product is CASSPGETGTQYF.

J is TRBJ2-1 and V is TRBV19, with 10 nucleotides matching TRBD2. This CDR3 has 16 residues. V lost 3 bases and J lost 4; bases outside the gene matches: 6. Germline V gene sequence: CDR1 LNHDA, CDR2 SQIVND (reference sequence). CDR3 DNA: TGTGCCAGTAGTATTATCCCAGCGGGAGGGTACAATGAGCAGTTCTTC. Translated: CASSIIPAGGYNEQFF.

In DNA, the CDR3 is TGTGCCAGCACTAGCGGGAGAAGGGCGGAGACCCAGTACTTC. Translated, it gives CASTSGRRAETQYF. V usage is TRBV2 and J usage is TRBJ2-5, with 10 positions matching TRBD2. The V gene's germline CDR1 is SNHLY and CDR2 FYNNEI. V shed 7 bases, J shed 5 bases, and the junction held 7 bases outside the gene matches. This CDR3 is built from 14 residues.

This clone was counted only a few times. The chain joins TRBV9 to TRBJ1-3; 8 bases are a match to TRBD1. CDR3 length: 16 amino acids. The V gene's germline CDR1 is SGDLS and CDR2 YYNGEE. J gave up 0 bases and V 2 bases, and 4 bases lay outside the gene matches. CDR3 in amino acids: CASSVHRGNSGNTIYF. The CDR3 DNA follows: TGTGCCAGCAGCGTGCACAGGGGGAACTCTGGAAACACCATATATTTT.

This chain joins TRBV10-3 and TRBJ2-5, with a weak D call TRBD2 (6 bases). The CDR3 is 15 amino acids. Germline CDR1 and CDR2: ENHRY and SYGVKD. Trimming took 0 bases from V and 5 from J, leaving 13 bases between them. The CDR3 protein is CAISESVGGPETQYF. The CDR3 DNA reads TGTGCCATCAGTGAGTCAGTGGGGGGTCCGGAGACCCAGTACTTC.

CDR3 loop: CASSSDGETQYF. In nucleotides, the CDR3 is TGTGCCAGCAGTTCGGATGGAGAGACCCAGTACTTC. The chain is built from TRBV6-5 and TRBJ2-5, with D unclear. The CDR3 is 12 residues long. Trimming pared 4 bases from V and 4 bases from J, leaving 7 bases between. CDR1 and CDR2 (germline): MNHEY, SVGAGI.

J is TRBJ1-4 and V is TRBV6-1; possibly TRBD1 for D (5 bases). From germline, CDR1 is MNHNS and CDR2 SASEGT. The CDR3 sequence is 14 residues long. V lost 0 bases, J lost 8 bases, and 10 bases lay in between. The CDR3 sequence is CASSEAGVKEKLFF. In DNA, the CDR3 is TGTGCCAGCAGTGAAGCAGGGGTTAAAGAAAAACTGTTTTTT.